One and the same sample provided the 24 T cell receptor beta chains below, sequenced in a study of prognosis after radiotherapy for stage I lung cancer. From genomic DNA, TCR beta CDR3 was amplified by two-round multiplex PCR. Primers targeting each individual TRBV and TRBJ gene were applied in first-round PCR. TCRdb passed the multiplex PCR reads through MiXCR, listing each CDR3 protein once. Among more than 30,000 distinct CDR3 sequences listed, roughly 40% were seen once. Sequencing used PBMCs, obtained before or after stereotactic body radiation therapy (not recorded which). These receptors were taken from a donor at least 50 years old with non-small cell lung cancer.

This clonotype is labeled medium-sized. The CDR3 region has the DNA TGTGCCAGCAGTGAACGGGCGGGGGGTGCAGATACGCAGTATTTT. It translates to CASSERAGGADTQYF. The V call is TRBV6-1, the J call TRBJ2-3; TRBD2 agrees at 8 bases. Germline CDR1 reads MNHNS; CDR2 reads SASEGT. Unmatched junction bases numbered 5, after V lost 2 bases and J lost 4 bases. CDR3 length equals 15 residues.

The chain is built from TRBV4-1 and TRBJ1-2; D gene ambiguous. The CDR3 sequence is 13 residues long. CDR1 is MGHRA and CDR2 is YSYEKL in the germline V gene. Trimming pared 0 bases from V and 1 base from J, leaving 3 bases between. The CDR3 sequence is CASSQEINYGYTF. CDR3 coding DNA: TGCGCCAGCAGCCAAGAGATTAACTATGGCTACACCTTC.

This clonotype occurred many times. The genes are TRBV19 and TRBJ2-5, with D tentatively TRBD1 or TRBD2 (5 bases each). V lost 1 base and J lost 0, with 6 bases in between. CDR3 length: 14 residues. Germline CDR1 is LNHDA and CDR2 is SQIVND (reference sequence). In nucleotides, the CDR3 is TGTGCCAGTAGTATAGGAGGGGACCAAGAGACCCAGTACTTC. Protein product: CASSIGGDQETQYF.

This clonotype was detected many times. The rearrangement joins TRBV30 to TRBJ2-3, with 7 bases aligning to TRBD1. The germline gives CDR1 GTSNPN, CDR2 SVGIG (reference sequence). This CDR3 has 14 residues. J lost 8 bases, V lost 0 bases, and 8 bases had no gene match. The CDR3: CAWSVGQGVGTQYF. The CDR3 coding sequence is TGTGCCTGGAGTGTAGGGCAGGGGGTGGGTACGCAGTATTTT.

As concerns this clonotype: Its ends do not fully match the called genes, so a read error is possible. The chain has TRBV28 and TRBJ2-1, with D unclear. The CDR3 runs to 12 residues. CDR1 is MDHEN, CDR2 SYDVKM, per germline. CDR3 nucleotides: TGTGCCAGCACTGGTAATTACAATGAGCGGTTCTTC. Protein sequence: CASTGNYNERFF. The whole variable domain, remainder taken from reference TRBV28 and TRBJ2-1, is DVKVTQSSRYLVKRTGEKVFLECVQDMDHENMFWYRQDPGLGLRLIYFSYDVKMKEKGDIPEGYSVSREKKERFSLILESASTNQTSMYLCASTGNYNERFFGPGTRLTVL.

This clonotype was detected ten times or more. This chain connects TRBV7-9 to TRBJ1-1; D might be TRBD1 (5 bases). The germline CDR1 and CDR2 sequences are SEHNR and FQNEAQ (reference sequence). The CDR3 contains 14 residues. Trimming removed 3 bases from V and 5 bases from J, with 13 bases in between. For the CDR3, the DNA is TGTGCCAGCAGCTTCGAGGCCCGGGGGACTGAAGCTTTCTTT. This sequence encodes CASSFEARGTEAFF.

With regard to this clonotype: One junction end does not reproduce the germline sequence, and a read error may be involved. The chain uses TRBV6-4 and TRBJ2-6, with D hard to call. The CDR3 is 15 residues long. Germline V gene lookup returns CDR1 MRHNA and CDR2 SNTAGT. The CDR3 protein is CSSSAESSGANVLTF. CDR3 bases: TGTTCCAGCAGTGCTGAGAGCTCTGGGGCCAACGTCCTGACTTTC.

This clonotype has ten or more counts. One base away lies a much larger clone, so this may be a sequencing read error. The chain employs TRBV19 and TRBJ2-7; D is perhaps TRBD2 (6 bases). In germline, CDR1 is LNHDA, CDR2 SQIVND (reference sequence). The CDR3 spans 14 residues. The V end was cut by 1 base, the J end by 9 bases, with 16 bases between. This CDR3 reads CASSIGRGPTTQYF. The CDR3 region has the DNA TGTGCCAGTAGTATAGGGAGGGGACCTACGACGCAGTACTTC.

Many counts were recorded for this clonotype. This rearrangement joins TRBV25-1 to TRBJ2-7; 7 bases map to TRBD2. The ends lost 5 bases at V and 4 bases at J; junction bases unmatched: 5. CDR1 is MGHDK and CDR2 is SYGVNS in the germline V gene. This CDR3 is built from 13 residues. The CDR3 region has the DNA TGTGCCAGCAGTTCTAGGGGAGGGTACGAGCAGTACTTC. This codes for CASSSRGGYEQYF.

Turning to this clonotype: The conserved phenylalanine or tryptophan is not found at the CDR3 terminus, so this likely reflects a read error. The CDR3 protein is CAWSRTSGTGRDTQYL. CDR3 DNA sequence: TGTGCCTGGAGTCGGACTAGCGGGACTGGGAGAGATACGCAGTATCTT. The J gene is TRBJ2-3, the V gene TRBV30; 12 bases are shared with TRBD2. This CDR3 is built from 16 residues. With 2 bases clipped from V and 5 bases from J, the junction kept 8 bases outside the gene matches. Germline V gene data show CDR1 as GTSNPN and CDR2 as SVGIG (reference sequence).

By proportion, this clonotype is medium-sized. V usage is TRBV20-1 and J usage is TRBJ2-5; 7 positions match TRBD2. Looked up from germline, CDR1 is DFQATT and CDR2 is SNEGSKA (reference sequence). CDR3 length equals 16 residues. V lost 2 bases, J lost 4 bases, and 13 bases stayed unmatched. CDR3 sequence reads: CSARLVASGDVETQYF. In nucleotides, the CDR3 is TGCAGTGCTAGACTAGTGGCTAGCGGTGACGTAGAGACCCAGTACTTC.

This clonotype was detected many times. The gene calls are TRBV11-2 and TRBJ2-2; 10 nucleotides align to TRBD2. Germline CDR1 is SGHAT and CDR2 is FQNNGV. Germline trimming cut 5 bases from V and 4 bases from J; bases unmatched to any gene: 7. The length of the CDR3 is 16 residues. CDR3 amino acids: CASSLTSGTGTGELFF. The CDR3 DNA follows: TGTGCCAGCAGCCTAACTAGCGGGACGGGCACCGGGGAGCTGTTTTTT.

This clonotype has a count of ten or more. The chain links TRBV6-1 to TRBJ2-3; possible D gene TRBD2, 6 bases. Trimming removed 6 bases at V and 2 bases at J, with 12 bases between. The germline V gene has CDR1 MNHNS and CDR2 SASEGT. CDR3 length: 14 amino acids. The CDR3 region is CASRLGGFTDTQYF. CDR3 DNA sequence: TGTGCCAGCAGGCTCGGGGGTTTCACAGATACGCAGTATTTT.

As to this clonotype: A far larger clone is off by one base, so a read error is likely. The CDR3 loop reads CASSSDSRYTEAFF. In nucleotides, the CDR3 is TGTGCCAGCAGTTCCGACAGTCGGTACACTGAAGCTTTCTTT. The chain has TRBV6-8 and TRBJ1-1; D is perhaps TRBD1 (5 bases). CDR3 size: 14 residues. V dropped 4 bases and J dropped 3 bases, with 12 bases sitting between them. Germline CDR1 reads MNHGY; CDR2 reads SAAAGT.

Ten or more counts support this clonotype. This chain links TRBV19 with TRBJ1-3; 7 nucleotides agree with TRBD1. The junction had 0 bases not matched to a gene; V was cut back by 6 bases and J by 1 base. Germline V gene data show CDR1 as LNHDA and CDR2 as SQIVND (reference sequence). The length of the CDR3 is 13 residues. As DNA, the CDR3 is TGTGCCAGTAGGGGACAGTCTGGAAACACCATATATTTT. Encoded protein: CASRGQSGNTIYF.

On this clonotype itself: Since a far larger clone is one base different, this is likely a read error. J is TRBJ2-1 and V is TRBV6-2 or TRBV6-3; TRBD1 might be the D (5 bases). Germline V gene sequence: CDR1 MNHEY, CDR2 SVGEGT. The CDR3 has 14 amino acids. V lost 7 bases, J lost 6 bases, and 16 bases lay in between. The CDR3 spells CASIEATALNEQFF. The CDR3 DNA is TGTGCCAGCATTGAAGCGACAGCCCTCAATGAGCAGTTCTTC.

J is TRBJ1-4 and V is TRBV6-1; no clear D. Germline CDR1 MNHNS, CDR2 SASEGT. The CDR3 extends over 14 amino acids. DNA of the CDR3: TGTGTCATCATCGAAGGAGGGCTCCCTCCCCAACTGTTTTTT. It encodes CVIIEGGLPPQLFF.

In DNA form, the CDR3 reads TGTGCCAGCAGCCTCTCGGGGGTAAGTGAGCAGTTCTTC. Protein: CASSLSGVSEQFF. J is TRBJ2-1 and V is TRBV11-2, with a weak D call TRBD2 (6 bases). The CDR3 contains 13 residues. The V gene lost 5 bases and the J gene lost 9 bases, with 14 bases spanning the gap. The germline gives CDR1 SGHAT, CDR2 FQNNGV.

This clonotype was seen repeatedly, ten times or more. This chain links TRBV7-9 with TRBJ2-1; D not certain. This CDR3 has 12 amino acids. Germline assignment: CDR1 SEHNR and CDR2 FQNEAQ (reference sequence). The V end lost 5 bases, the J end lost 2 bases, and 4 bases lay between the germline ends. The DNA of the CDR3 is TGTGCCAGCAGCCCAACCTACAATGAGCAGTTCTTC. This encodes CASSPTYNEQFF.

By frequency in the sample, this clonotype is medium-sized (0.01 to 0.1%). The chain employs TRBV28 and TRBJ2-7; D perhaps matches TRBD2 (5 bases). V was cut by 7 bases and J by 7 bases, with 23 bases left in between. This CDR3 region has 15 residues. Looked up from germline, CDR1 is MDHEN and CDR2 is SYDVKM. DNA of the CDR3: TGTGCCAGCACTGGAGGTCCTAACCCCCTGGGGGAGCAGTACTTC. Translated: CASTGGPNPLGEQYF.

This clonotype came up many times. V gene TRBV28 combines with J gene TRBJ2-5; 9 nucleotides line up with TRBD1. Germline trimming cut 5 bases from V and 5 bases from J; bases unmatched to any gene: 6. CDR3 size: 14 residues. Germline loops: CDR1 MDHEN, CDR2 SYDVKM. CDR3 nucleotide sequence: TGTGCCAGCAGTGAGGACAGGGGTTTCGAGACCCAGTACTTC. Translating gives CASSEDRGFETQYF.

By sample share, this clonotype is medium-sized. The chain links TRBV6-8 to TRBJ2-7; D is ambiguous. Trimming cost V 3 bases and J 7 bases, with 7 bases left between them. Germline CDR1 reads MNHGY; CDR2 reads SAAAGT. The CDR3 totals 11 residues. CDR3 bases: TGTGCCAGCAGTTATAGACCAGAGCAGTACTTC. It specifies CASSYRPEQYF.

In its sample, this clonotype was seen many times. The chain has TRBV10-3 and TRBJ1-2, with D tentatively TRBD1 (6 bases). CDR1 is ENHRY, CDR2 SYGVKD, per germline. The CDR3 is 15 amino acids. The V and J ends lost 6 bases and 7 bases respectively, with 21 bases between them. The CDR3 DNA reads TGTGCCATCAGAGCCGAAGGGGGTCCAAATGGTGGCTACACCTTC. This translates into CAIRAEGGPNGGYTF.

This clonotype was seen ten or more times. The V and J genes are TRBV5-1 and TRBJ2-5, with 9 bases identical to TRBD1. The CDR3 runs to 17 residues. V gave up 0 bases and J gave up 5 bases; unmatched junction bases: 11. Germline CDR1 reads SGHRS; CDR2 reads YFSETQ. The CDR3 loop reads CASSLALGTGGGETQYF. The CDR3 bases are TGCGCCAGCAGCTTGGCCCTAGGAACAGGGGGCGGGGAGACCCAGTACTTC.